Listed below are T cell receptor beta chains from one sample, sequenced in a study of T-cell memory formation after mild COVID-19. TCRdb reanalysed the 5' RACE reads using MiXCR and keeps one entry per CDR3 protein. The sample includes hundreds of thousands of distinct CDR3 sequences, about 18% seen only once; the top ten take 9% to 15%. Material for sequencing was PBMCs or a T cell subset sorted from them (not recorded which). The source of these receptors is an adult woman who had mild COVID-19 (a few samples of this study predate the infection). Cell type and time point are not known. Each CDR3 is given with its conserved first and last residue. A D gene is named only where the DNA matches it firmly. Only part of the rows carry a size: once, few, many, or a class if the clone is expanded.

V,D,J,size,CDR3,DNA
TRBV5-1,.,TRBJ2-7,many,CASSLEPNGYEQYF,TGCGCCAGCAGCTTGGAACCCAACGGCTACGAGCAGTACTTC
TRBV20-1,.,TRBJ1-1,few,CSAPKAGGNTEAFF,TGCAGTGCCCCTAAAGCTGGAGGGAACACTGAAGCTTTCTTT
TRBV12-3/TRBV12-4,TRBD1,TRBJ1-1,few,CASSLWRGQGLILNTEAFF,TGTGCCAGCAGTTTATGGAGAGGACAGGGCTTAATCCTGAACACTGAAGCTTTCTTT
TRBV5-1,.,TRBJ2-7,few,CASSLVDGLYEQYF,TGCGCCAGCAGCTTGGTTGACGGCCTCTACGAGCAGTACTTC
TRBV12-3/TRBV12-4,.,TRBJ2-1,.,CASSATEQFF,TGTGCCAGCAGCGCAACTGAGCAGTTCTTC
TRBV19,.,TRBJ2-1,.,CASTGQLYNEQFF,TGTGCCAGTACAGGACAGTTATACAATGAGCAGTTCTTC
TRBV5-4,TRBD2,TRBJ2-6,few,CASSPSGSPGANVLTF,TGTGCCAGCAGTCCTAGCGGGAGCCCTGGGGCCAACGTCCTGACTTTC
TRBV5-1,.,TRBJ1-1,.,CASSFSRGMNTEAFF,TGCGCCAGCAGCTTCTCCAGGGGTATGAACACTGAAGCTTTCTTT
TRBV24-1,.,TRBJ1-2,.,CATKLGGRYGYTF,TGTGCCACCAAACTTGGAGGGCGCTATGGCTACACCTTC
TRBV30,.,TRBJ1-5,few,CAWSVRRGRGQPQHF,TGTGCCTGGAGTGTACGGCGGGGGAGAGGTCAGCCCCAGCATTTT
TRBV19,.,TRBJ1-2,.,CASSILGSNYGYTF,TGTGCCAGTAGTATCCTAGGGAGTAACTATGGCTACACCTTC
TRBV29-1,TRBD2,TRBJ2-7,few,CSVGTAGVEQYF,TGCAGCGTTGGTACGGCGGGAGTCGAGCAGTACTTC
TRBV12-3/TRBV12-4,TRBD2,TRBJ2-1,.,CASSLIPSGRGEQFF,TGTGCCAGCAGTTTAATCCCTAGCGGGAGGGGCGAGCAGTTCTTC
TRBV20-1,.,TRBJ2-3,few,CSAREFGGTDTQYF,TGCAGTGCTAGAGAGTTCGGAGGCACAGATACGCAGTATTTT
TRBV20-1,TRBD1,TRBJ2-2,.,CSARDGTGTRELFF,TGCAGTGCTAGAGATGGGACAGGGACGCGGGAGCTGTTTTTT
TRBV4-1,TRBD2,TRBJ2-3,few,CASSQGRGGVDTQYF,TGCGCCAGCAGCCAAGGGCGCGGGGGTGTAGATACGCAGTATTTT
TRBV6-4,.,TRBJ1-1,few,CASSLHSNTEAFF,TGTGCCAGCAGTCTACACAGCAACACTGAAGCTTTCTTT
TRBV6-1,TRBD1,TRBJ2-1,.,CASSVPPGTGGNEQFF,TGTGCCAGCAGTGTCCCCCCCGGGACAGGGGGCAATGAGCAGTTCTTC
TRBV5-5,TRBD1,TRBJ1-4,.,CASSPDRGSATNEKLFF,TGTGCCAGCAGCCCGGACAGGGGAAGCGCAACTAATGAAAAACTGTTTTTT
TRBV5-1,.,TRBJ2-3,few,CASSFHGTGTDTQYF,TGCGCCAGCAGCTTTCACGGGACGGGGACAGATACGCAGTATTTT
TRBV19,.,TRBJ2-3,few,CASSLLRGQGDTQYF,TGTGCCAGTAGTCTCTTACGGGGTCAGGGAGATACGCAGTATTTT
TRBV6-1,.,TRBJ1-2,.,CASPYGRDGYTF,TGTGCCAGTCCTTACGGGAGGGATGGCTACACCTTC
TRBV4-1,.,TRBJ1-5,.,CASSQDSQGSNQPQHF,TGCGCCAGCAGCCAAGATTCTCAGGGAAGCAATCAGCCCCAGCATTTT
TRBV7-2,.,TRBJ2-3,.,CASCRTSRYTDTQYF,TGTGCCAGCTGCCGAACTAGCCGATACACAGATACGCAGTATTTT
TRBV20-1,.,TRBJ2-7,few,CSAQTRAHEQYF,TGCAGTGCTCAAACCAGGGCCCACGAGCAGTACTTC
TRBV3-1,TRBD1,TRBJ1-5,.,CASSQAGTAGNQPQHF,TGTGCCAGCAGCCAGGCCGGGACAGCGGGCAATCAGCCCCAGCATTTT
TRBV7-9,TRBD1,TRBJ2-5,many,CASSLVTGTETQYF,TGTGCCAGCAGCTTAGTGACAGGGACAGAGACCCAGTACTTC
TRBV5-4,.,TRBJ1-2,.,CASTPQGNYGYTF,TGTGCCAGCACCCCTCAGGGGAACTATGGCTACACCTTC
TRBV29-1,TRBD1,TRBJ1-2,few,CSVGTAGGDYGYTF,TGCAGCGTTGGGACGGCAGGGGGGGACTATGGCTACACCTTC
TRBV20-1,.,TRBJ1-1,.,CSASVPRVFGTEAFF,TGCAGTGCTAGTGTGCCAAGGGTGTTTGGCACTGAAGCTTTCTTT
TRBV4-3,.,TRBJ2-1,few,CASSRNPGASDEQFF,TGCGCCAGCAGCCGAAACCCGGGTGCGAGCGATGAGCAGTTCTTC